The 15 T cell receptor beta chains listed next were all sequenced from one sample in a study of graft-versus-host responses after intestinal transplantation. Their recognized antigens are unknown. Only in-frame clones appear in the TCRdb table, and some are missing; sequencing was by immunoSEQ multiplex PCR. The table shows about 50,000 clones, with 80% to 95% occurring only once. This sample comprised unstimulated CD4+ T cells sorted from spleen or lymph node cells, obtained before transplant. Receptors were obtained from a human donor who was the organ donor for an intestinal transplant.

The V gene is TRBV20-1, the J gene TRBJ2-7; 7 nucleotides match TRBD1. CDR1 and CDR2 (germline): DFQATT, SNEGSKA (reference sequence). This CDR3 has 11 amino acids. With 4 bases clipped from V and 3 bases from J, the junction kept 0 bases outside the gene matches. CDR3 residues: CSATGGYEQYF. CDR3 sequence (DNA): TGCAGTGCTACAGGGGGCTACGAGCAGTACTTC.

J is TRBJ2-7 and V is TRBV9, with 9 bases lining up with TRBD2. CDR1 and CDR2 from the germline V gene are SGDLS and YYNGEE. With 3 bases clipped from V and 2 bases from J, the junction kept 6 bases outside the gene matches. This CDR3 region has 15 residues. The CDR3: CASSADSGRPYEQYF. CDR3 DNA: TGTGCCAGCAGCGCGGATAGCGGGAGACCCTACGAGCAGTACTTC.

The gene calls are TRBV5-6 and TRBJ2-1, with D possibly matching TRBD1 (6 bases). This CDR3 is 15 amino acids long. Trimming removed 0 bases from V and 6 bases from J, with 13 bases in between. Germline CDR1 is SGHDT and CDR2 is YYEEEE. CDR3 region: CASSLAWGPFNEQFF. CDR3 in DNA: TGTGCCAGCAGCTTGGCTTGGGGGCCGTTCAATGAGCAGTTCTTC. The full variable domain, completed using reference TRBV5-6 and TRBJ2-1, is DAGVTQSPTHLIKTRGQQVTLRCSPKSGHDTVSWYQQALGQGPQFIFQYYEEEERQRGNFPDRFSGHQFPNYSSELNVNALLLGDSALYLCASSLAWGPFNEQFFGPGTRLTVL.

As to this clone: The identical CDR3 is also encoded by other nucleotide sequences in the sample. The V call is TRBV28, the J call TRBJ2-1; tentatively, D is TRBD1 (5 bases). CDR3 length: 15 residues. Trimming pared 6 bases from V and 5 bases from J, leaving 17 bases between. Looked up from germline, CDR1 is MDHEN and CDR2 is SYDVKM. As DNA, the CDR3 is TGTGCCAGCAGAGTGTCCAGTAAGGGGAACAATGAGCAGTTCTTC. As protein: CASRVSSKGNNEQFF.

This sequence joins TRBV28 and TRBJ2-1; 11 bases map to TRBD2. The CDR3 runs to 16 residues. CDR1 and CDR2 (germline): MDHEN, SYDVKM. The V gene end was trimmed by 1 base and the J gene end by 8 bases; junction bases not matched to a gene: 7. Written as DNA, the CDR3 is TGTGCCAGCAGTTTATACAGGCTAGCGGGAGGCCATGAGCAGTTCTTC. Residues: CASSLYRLAGGHEQFF.

The chain carries TRBV28 and TRBJ1-1; D unclear. This CDR3 contains 13 residues. Trimming stripped 3 bases from V and 8 bases from J, with 13 bases between. The germline gives CDR1 MDHEN, CDR2 SYDVKM. CDR3 residues: CASSFRELYEAFF. The CDR3 nucleotides read TGTGCCAGCAGTTTTAGGGAGCTGTACGAAGCTTTCTTT.

The V call is TRBV5-4, the J call TRBJ2-1, with D perhaps matching TRBD1 (7 bases). This CDR3 comprises 15 residues. Germline V gene lookup returns CDR1 SGHNT and CDR2 YYREEE (reference sequence). Trimming shortened V by 1 base and J by 5 bases, and 13 bases separated the two germline ends. The CDR3 sequence is CASSLRRGQNNEQFF. The CDR3 coding sequence is TGTGCCAGCAGCTTGAGGCGGGGACAGAACAATGAGCAGTTCTTC.

This chain joins TRBV19 and TRBJ2-5; D is unclear. CDR1 LNHDA and CDR2 SQIVND come from the germline V gene (reference sequence). This CDR3 region has 15 residues. V was cut by 5 bases and J by 5 bases, with 18 bases left in between. The CDR3: CASSGVASFRETQYF. The CDR3 DNA is TGTGCCAGTAGTGGGGTAGCCAGTTTTCGGGAGACCCAGTACTTC.

This chain uses TRBV30 with TRBJ2-3; D not resolved. Germline values: CDR1 GTSNPN, CDR2 SVGIG (reference sequence). With 3 bases removed from V and 0 bases from J, the gap between germline ends came to 4 bases. The CDR3 has 12 residues. CDR3 protein: CAWSGSTDTQYF. In nucleotides, the CDR3 is TGTGCCTGGAGCGGGAGCACAGATACGCAGTATTTT.

V gene TRBV9 combines with J gene TRBJ2-3; D possibly corresponds to TRBD2 (6 bases). The CDR3 has 14 residues. Germline V gene sequence: CDR1 SGDLS, CDR2 YYNGEE. V was shortened by 3 bases and J by 1 base, with 9 bases between the two germline ends. In DNA, the CDR3 is TGTGCCAGCAGCGCGACTAGGGGCACAGATACGCAGTATTTT. Translation gives CASSATRGTDTQYF.

The chain employs TRBV28 and TRBJ2-7; TRBD1 agrees at 8 bases. The CDR3 covers 16 residues. From germline, CDR1 is MDHEN and CDR2 SYDVKM. V dropped 5 bases and J dropped 0; count of bases not matched to a gene: 9. The CDR3 DNA reads TGTGCCAGCAGTCAACTCAGGGGGCGTTCCTCCTACGAGCAGTACTTC. Translated: CASSQLRGRSSYEQYF.

This clone was detected only a few times. The CDR3 DNA sequence: TGTGCCAGCAGCTTAGATTTGGCAGGGAGTTACGAGCAGTACTTC. As protein: CASSLDLAGSYEQYF. The chain couples TRBV11-2 to TRBJ2-5; D could derive from TRBD1 or TRBD2 (5 bases each). The J call is doubtful: the DNA matches TRBJ2-7 better. The CDR3 runs to 15 residues. The germline V gene has CDR1 SGHAT and CDR2 FQNNGV.

CDR3 bases: TGTGCCAGCAGTGAAGCGGGTGGTCGACAGCCCCAGCATTTT. Protein product: CASSEAGGRQPQHF. The rearrangement uses TRBV2 and TRBJ1-5; D gene ambiguous. Germline V CDR1 and CDR2: SNHLY, FYNNEI. The CDR3 is made up of 14 amino acids. The V gene lost 0 bases and the J gene lost 7 bases, with 10 bases spanning the gap.

The rearrangement links TRBV19 to TRBJ1-5, with D maybe TRBD1 (6 bases). Trimming removed 3 bases from V and 6 bases from J, with 12 bases in between. CDR3 length equals 14 residues. In germline, CDR1 is LNHDA, CDR2 SQIVND (reference sequence). The CDR3 DNA sequence: TGTGCCAGTAGTATCGGGGGGCGCGGTCAGCCCCAGCATTTT. The encoded protein is CASSIGGRGQPQHF.

The chain joins TRBV27 to TRBJ1-2; D may be TRBD1 (6 bases). CDR1 and CDR2 from the germline V gene are MNHEY and SMNVEV (reference sequence). This CDR3 has 14 amino acids. The ends were cut back, 5 bases at V and 10 bases at J, with 20 bases in the middle. CDR3 amino acids: CASSDYAGVLDYTF. In nucleotides, the CDR3 is TGTGCCAGCAGTGACTACGCAGGGGTTCTTGACTACACCTTC.